This T cell receptor beta chain emerged from a study of blood T cell repertoires in COVID-19. Generated by immunoSEQ multiplex PCR, the TCRdb table keeps only in-frame clones and is missing some. The repertoire holds approximately 110,000 clones, with around 80% as singletons. CDR3 length: 14 residues. The germline V gene has CDR1 SNHLY and CDR2 FYNNEI. V was cut by 4 bases and J by 9 bases, with 13 bases left in between. The genes are TRBV2 and TRBJ1-6; weak D call: TRBD1 (6 bases). Sample: peripheral blood. The receptor was isolated from a man between 65 and 85 years old with active or convalescent COVID-19. The CDR3 DNA sequence: TGTGCCAGCAGTGCCAAGAGGGGGGGTTCACCCCTCCACTTT. It yields the protein CASSAKRGGSPLHF.